This TCR beta chain was obtained from a study of tumor and adjacent non-tumor tissue in lung cancer. Overall study: On average, productive TCRbeta reads reached about 4.17 million per sample. Study findings and constraints: Tumor tissue had significantly higher TCR diversity than normal lung.

Comments on this clonotype: The target antigen is unknown.

Germline values: CDR1 LGHNA, CDR2 YNFKEQ. The V and J ends lost 4 bases and 0 bases respectively, with 10 bases between them. The CDR3 covers 15 residues. This sample's RNA came from whole unsorted tissue. A modified ARM-PCR protocol with three rounds of nested PCR amplified TCRbeta. TCRdb analysed the multiplex PCR reads with MiXCR anew, one entry per CDR3 protein. The sample contains about 110,000 distinct CDR3 sequences, approximately 80% of which appear only once. This sequence joins TRBV4-2 and TRBJ1-5; D remains ambiguous. The sample was lung tumor tissue. The receptor was derived from a man in his 70s with non-small cell lung cancer. The CDR3 DNA reads TGTGCCAGCAGCCGTGACACACGTAGCAATCAGCCCCAGCATTTT. It specifies CASSRDTRSNQPQHF.